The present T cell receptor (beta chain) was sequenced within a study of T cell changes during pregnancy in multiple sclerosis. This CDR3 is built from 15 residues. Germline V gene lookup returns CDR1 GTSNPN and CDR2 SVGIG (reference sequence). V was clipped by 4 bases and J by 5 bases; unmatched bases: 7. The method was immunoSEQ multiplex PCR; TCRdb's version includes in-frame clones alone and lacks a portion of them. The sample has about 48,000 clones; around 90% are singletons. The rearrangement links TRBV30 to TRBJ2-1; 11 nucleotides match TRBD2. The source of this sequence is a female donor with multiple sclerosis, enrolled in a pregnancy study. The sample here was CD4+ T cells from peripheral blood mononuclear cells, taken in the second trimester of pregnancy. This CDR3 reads CAWTLTSGTHNEQFF. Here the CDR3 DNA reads TGTGCCTGGACCCTGACTAGCGGGACACACAATGAGCAGTTCTTC.